Following are 22 T cell receptor beta chains from one sample sequenced in a study of CD8 T cells in Susac syndrome. Random-hexamer reverse transcription was applied to roughly 0.5 to 1 ug RNA. One entry per CDR3 protein, called by TCRdb with MiXCR from the immunoSEQ multiplex PCR reads. The sample yields around 300,000 distinct CDR3 sequences, around 91% seen once. The sequenced sample consisted of CD8+ T cells from PBMCs. All receptors derive from a human donor with multiple sclerosis.

V and J are TRBV27 and TRBJ2-5, with 10 bases aligning to TRBD2. Germline V gene sequence: CDR1 MNHEY, CDR2 SMNVEV (reference sequence). The junction had 6 bases not matched to a gene; V was cut back by 6 bases and J by 2 bases. The CDR3 has 15 residues. CDR3 loop: CASRTSGSPQETQYF. DNA of the CDR3: TGTGCCAGCAGGACTAGCGGGTCCCCTCAAGAGACCCAGTACTTC.

The V call is TRBV4-2, the J call TRBJ2-7, with TRBD1 matching 8 bases. V was clipped by 2 bases and J by 5 bases; unmatched bases: 5. The CDR3 loop spans 14 amino acids. Per the germline V gene, CDR1 is LGHNA and CDR2 is YNFKEQ. In DNA form, the CDR3 reads TGTGCCAGCAGCCAATCGACAGGGGTTCACGAGCAGTACTTC. Translation: CASSQSTGVHEQYF.

This chain uses TRBV13 with TRBJ2-3; D perhaps matches TRBD1 (6 bases). The CDR3 is made up of 12 amino acids. The germline CDR1 and CDR2 sequences are PRHDT and FYEKMQ (reference sequence). Trimming took off 5 bases at V and 6 bases at J, with 9 bases between the two ends. The DNA of the CDR3 is TGTGCCAGCAGCCGAACAGGGGATACGCAGTATTTT. This sequence encodes CASSRTGDTQYF. The whole variable domain, filled in from reference TRBV13 and TRBJ2-3, reads AAGVIQSPRHLIKEKRETATLKCYPIPRHDTVYWYQQGPGQDPQFLISFYEKMQSDKGSIPDRFSAQQFSDYHSELNMSSLELGDSALYFCASSRTGDTQYFGPGTRLTVL.

The V gene is TRBV27, the J gene TRBJ2-7; 8 bases map to TRBD2. Germline CDR1 and CDR2: MNHEY and SMNVEV (reference sequence). There are 14 residues in the CDR3. The V gene end was trimmed by 6 bases and the J gene end by 0 bases; junction bases not matched to a gene: 4. The CDR3 loop reads CASRFSGNSYEQYF. The CDR3 DNA follows: TGTGCCAGCAGATTTAGCGGGAACTCCTACGAGCAGTACTTC.

The V call is TRBV3-1, the J call TRBJ1-1; D unclear. Germline V CDR1 and CDR2: LGHDT, YNNKEL (reference sequence). This CDR3 region has 12 residues. V lost 3 bases and J 11 bases, leaving 13 bases between the germline ends. The CDR3 nucleotides are TGTGCCAGCAGCCATGGGAATACGGGGGCTTTCTTT. It encodes CASSHGNTGAFF.

The chain carries TRBV18 and TRBJ2-3; no firm D call. This CDR3 contains 14 residues. Between the trimmed V and J ends, which lost 3 bases and 6 bases, there was a span of 13 bases. CDR1 is KGHSH, CDR2 LQKENI, per germline. CDR3 nucleotides: TGTGCCAGCTCACCCCGCGACACGCTGGATACGCAGTATTTT. Amino acids: CASSPRDTLDTQYF.

The rearrangement links TRBV29-1 to TRBJ2-7; 8 bases match TRBD1. Germline V gives CDR1 SQVTM, CDR2 ANQGSEA. The CDR3 length is 16 residues. V was pared by 3 bases and J by 0 bases, with 10 bases of the junction left unmatched. The CDR3 coding sequence is TGCAGCGTTGACAAACGTTCCGGGACAGGCTCCTACGAGCAGTACTTC. Its protein is CSVDKRSGTGSYEQYF.

The gene calls are TRBV29-1 and TRBJ2-3; perhaps TRBD2 as D (6 bases). Germline V gene data show CDR1 as SQVTM and CDR2 as ANQGSEA. With 7 bases removed from V and 2 bases from J, the gap between germline ends came to 16 bases. This CDR3 spans 14 amino acids. The CDR3: CSARGGENTDTQYF. In DNA, the CDR3 is TGCAGCGCGAGGGGCGGGGAAAACACAGATACGCAGTATTTT.

The J gene is TRBJ2-7, the V gene TRBV7-2; D might be TRBD2 (5 bases). The CDR3 consists of 15 residues. Trimming removed 5 bases from V and 1 base from J, with 15 bases in between. Germline lookup yields CDR1 SGHTA and CDR2 FQGNSA. The CDR3 spells CASSTAPSGSYEQYF. The CDR3 DNA sequence: TGTGCCAGCAGCACCGCCCCCTCGGGGTCCTACGAGCAGTACTTC.

V usage is TRBV27 and J usage is TRBJ2-1; 8 nucleotides align to TRBD2. Per germline, CDR1 MNHEY and CDR2 SMNVEV (reference sequence). The CDR3 consists of 14 residues. The J segment lost 15 bases and the V segment lost 3 bases, leaving 13 bases of the junction unmatched. CDR3 residues: CASSFLPQAGELFF. CDR3 nucleotide sequence: TGTGCCAGCAGTTTTCTTCCCCAAGCGGGGGAGTTGTTCTTC.

The chain is built from TRBV5-8 and TRBJ2-1, with no clear D. From germline, CDR1 is SGHTS and CDR2 YDEGEE. The V end was cut by 0 bases, the J end by 16 bases, with 14 bases between. There are 12 residues in the CDR3. In nucleotides, the CDR3 is TGTGCCAGCAGCTTGGAGGTGGCTTCCTACTTCTTC. It is translated as CASSLEVASYFF.

This clonotype was seen once. This rearrangement joins TRBV5-6 to TRBJ2-7, with D perhaps TRBD1 (6 bases). CDR3 length: 17 amino acids. Germline assignment: CDR1 SGHDT and CDR2 YYEEEE. Between the trimmed V and J ends, which lost 2 bases and 0 bases, there was a span of 18 bases. This CDR3 is CASSLIRQAPSSYEQYF. In nucleotides, the CDR3 is TGTGCCAGCAGCTTAATACGACAGGCCCCGAGCTCCTACGAGCAGTACTTC.

The CDR3 region is CASLTGELFF. The CDR3 DNA is TGTGCCTCCCTCACCGGGGAGCTGTTTTTT. The chain is built from TRBV12-3 or TRBV12-4 and TRBJ2-2, with D unresolved. CDR3 length: 10 amino acids. Between the trimmed V and J ends, which lost 11 bases and 4 bases, there was a span of 5 bases.

This chain uses TRBV28 with TRBJ1-5; D unclear. This CDR3 spans 16 amino acids. Germline assignment: CDR1 MDHEN and CDR2 SYDVKM. The V and J ends lost 6 bases and 2 bases respectively, with 17 bases between them. The CDR3 DNA follows: TGTGCCAGCAGCGACCCCGTGGAGGGCGGCAATCAGCCCCAGCATTTT. It codes for CASSDPVEGGNQPQHF.

The V and J genes are TRBV7-2 and TRBJ2-5; 11 bases are shared with TRBD2. Germline CDR1 and CDR2: SGHTA and FQGNSA. After removal of 5 bases from V and 2 bases from J, the junction contained 13 bases not matched to a gene. CDR3 length: 18 amino acids. As DNA, the CDR3 is TGTGCCAGCAGCATCCGCCCACTAGCGGGAGCTTGGCAAGAGACCCAGTACTTC. Encoded protein: CASSIRPLAGAWQETQYF. Filled out from reference TRBV7-2 and TRBJ2-5, the complete variable domain reads GAGVSQSPSNKVTEKGKDVELRCDPISGHTALYWYRQSLGQGLEFLIYFQGNSAPDKSGLPSDRFSAERTGGSVSTLTIQRTQQEDSAVYLCASSIRPLAGAWQETQYFGPGTRLLVL.

This rearrangement joins TRBV7-8 to TRBJ1-5; weak D call: TRBD1 (6 bases). Germline V CDR1 and CDR2: SGHVS, FQNEAQ. The CDR3 is 17 residues long. Between the trimmed V and J ends, which lost 5 bases and 4 bases, there was a span of 21 bases. The CDR3 coding sequence is TGTGCCAGCAGCCGAAACCCTCACCCTCAGGGGAATCAGCCCCAGCATTTT. Translating it yields CASSRNPHPQGNQPQHF.

The table lists this clonotype with a few counts. V is TRBV27 and J is TRBJ2-5, with D hard to call. This CDR3 contains 13 residues. Germline V gives CDR1 MNHEY, CDR2 SMNVEV (reference sequence). Deletions cut 3 bases from V and 4 bases from J, with 9 bases between. The CDR3: CASSFGLGETQYF. CDR3 DNA: TGTGCCAGCAGTTTTGGCTTAGGAGAGACCCAGTACTTC.

V gene TRBV9 combines with J gene TRBJ2-5; 10 bases align to TRBD2. Trimming took 2 bases from V and 2 from J; bases not matched to a gene: 3. Germline CDR1 and CDR2: SGDLS and YYNGEE. The length of the CDR3 is 15 residues. The CDR3 bases are TGTGCCAGCAGCGTTAGCGGGGGGTCTCAAGAGACCCAGTACTTC. It yields the protein CASSVSGGSQETQYF. Combining the CDR3 with reference TRBV9 and TRBJ2-5 gives the whole variable domain DSGVTQTPKHLITATGQRVTLRCSPRSGDLSVYWYQQSLDQGLQFLIQYYNGEERAKGNILERFSAQQFPDLHSELNLSSLELGDSALYFCASSVSGGSQETQYFGPGTRLLVL.

J is TRBJ1-5 and V is TRBV28, with D unclear. Trimming removed 2 bases at V and 0 bases at J, with 11 bases between. Germline loops: CDR1 MDHEN, CDR2 SYDVKM. The CDR3 length is 16 residues. As DNA, the CDR3 is TGTGCCAGCAGTTTACGTAGCAGATATAGCAATCAGCCCCAGCATTTT. Its translation is CASSLRSRYSNQPQHF.

This clonotype was counted a single time. The V and J genes are TRBV9 and TRBJ2-1; D unclear. The CDR3 sequence is 16 residues long. V was trimmed by 0 bases and J by 0 bases, leaving 10 bases between them. Germline V gives CDR1 SGDLS, CDR2 YYNGEE. The CDR3 DNA follows: TGTGCCAGCAGCGTAGCTACGAATCCCTCCTACAATGAGCAGTTCTTC. Protein sequence: CASSVATNPSYNEQFF.

The V and J genes are TRBV24-1 and TRBJ2-7, with D hard to call. This CDR3 contains 13 residues. Trimming removed 2 bases from V and 4 bases from J, with 8 bases in between. Germline V lookup: CDR1 KGHDR, CDR2 SFDVKD. The CDR3 DNA reads TGTGCCACCAGTGATTCTGACCCGTACGAGCAGTACTTC. Protein sequence: CATSDSDPYEQYF.

V gene TRBV12-3 or TRBV12-4 combines with J gene TRBJ1-2; TRBD1 matches at 8 bases. After removal of 5 bases from V and 6 bases from J, the junction contained 11 bases not matched to a gene. This CDR3 region has 15 residues. CDR3 DNA: TGTGCCAGCAGTCTAAGCCTACAGGGGGTCCATGGCTACACCTTC. Translated, it gives CASSLSLQGVHGYTF.